This T cell receptor (beta chain) was found in a study of T-cell memory formation after mild COVID-19. For the study at large: TCR clusters showed largely donor specificity.

cDNA libraries for TCR alpha and TCR beta, carrying sample barcodes and UMIs, came from 5'RACE with constant-segment primers. TCRdb reanalysed the 5' RACE reads using MiXCR and keeps one entry per CDR3 protein. The sample shows under 350,000 distinct CDR3 sequences, about a sixth of them seen only once. This clonotype was counted between two and nine times. The antigen is not known. CDR3 length equals 12 residues. Per germline, CDR1 GTSNPN and CDR2 SVGIG (reference sequence). V was clipped by 5 bases and J by 2 bases, with 9 bases between them. Study-wide results and caveats: Chiefly within CM and EM were the contracting CD4+ clones; CD8+ ones were within EMRA. A second wave of clones peaked on day 37, and their SARS-CoV-2 specificity went unconfirmed.

The chain employs TRBV30 and TRBJ1-1; weak D call: TRBD1 (6 bases). Sequencing used PBMCs or a T cell subset sorted from them (not recorded which). The sequence derives from a man aged 18 to 29 who had mild COVID-19 (a few samples of this study predate the infection). Cell type and time point are not known. The CDR3 protein is CAWGQSNTEAFF. The CDR3 coding sequence is TGTGCCTGGGGACAGAGCAACACTGAAGCTTTCTTT.